Sequencing of this T cell receptor beta chain was carried out in a study of blood T cell repertoires in COVID-19. In the study overall: The study drew acute and convalescent COVID-19 samples from the United States, Italy and Spain. The cDNA or gDNA used as material had been derived from T cells, B-cell-depleted T cells, or PBMCs.

Authors' analysis steps: Quantification of nucleated cells was approximated via reference gene primer amplification. Using immunoSEQ multiplex PCR, the repertoire was profiled, and TCRdb retains in-frame clones only, with some absent. V and J calls plus clone size are reproduced from that table; the DNA served to infer D and trimming. The sample includes around 100,000 clones, more than 70% of them seen just once. Unmatched junction bases numbered 6, after V lost 3 bases and J lost 0 bases. This CDR3 has 16 amino acids. The germline V gene encodes CDR1 MDHEN and CDR2 SYDVKM. V and J are TRBV28 and TRBJ2-7; 9 nucleotides agree with TRBD2. This clonotype was obtained from a woman in her 70s who had recovered from COVID-19. The sample consisted of peripheral blood. CDR3 loop: CASSFSLAGLSYEQYF. Written as DNA, the CDR3 is TGTGCCAGCAGTTTCTCTCTAGCGGGGCTCTCCTACGAGCAGTACTTC.